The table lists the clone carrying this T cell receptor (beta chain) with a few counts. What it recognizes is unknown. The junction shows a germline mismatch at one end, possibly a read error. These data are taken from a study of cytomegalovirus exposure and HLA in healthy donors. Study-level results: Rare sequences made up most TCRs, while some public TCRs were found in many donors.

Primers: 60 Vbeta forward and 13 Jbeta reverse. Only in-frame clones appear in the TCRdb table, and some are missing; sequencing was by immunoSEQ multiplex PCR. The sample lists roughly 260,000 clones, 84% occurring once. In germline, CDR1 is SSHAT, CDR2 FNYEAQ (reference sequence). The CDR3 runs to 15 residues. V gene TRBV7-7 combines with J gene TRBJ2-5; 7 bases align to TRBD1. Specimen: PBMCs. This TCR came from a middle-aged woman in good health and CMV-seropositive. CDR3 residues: CASSPLGQTQETQYF. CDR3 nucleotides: TGTGCTAGCAGCCCTCTGGGACAGACCCAAGAGACCCAGTACTTC.